Following are 28 T cell receptor beta chains from one sample sequenced in a study of T cell responses to AZD1222 COVID-19 vaccine. Data came from immunoSEQ multiplex PCR; TCRdb stores just in-frame clones and leaves some out. The table includes 100,000 to 140,000 clones, 75% to 95% detected once. The sequences come from peripheral blood, collected 28 days after the second AZD1222 dose. Source of these receptors: an adult who received the AZD1222 COVID-19 vaccine.

This rearrangement joins TRBV15 to TRBJ1-6; no reliable D call. This CDR3 is 14 amino acids long. Germline V gene data show CDR1 as LNHNV and CDR2 as YYDKDF (reference sequence). Trimming took 0 bases from V and 13 from J, leaving 13 bases between them. This CDR3 reads CATSRDTPTSPLHF. DNA for the CDR3: TGTGCCACCAGCAGAGATACCCCTACCTCCCCCCTCCACTTT.

The chain employs TRBV6-5 and TRBJ1-4; D might be TRBD1 (6 bases). CDR3 length equals 14 residues. The germline V gene encodes CDR1 MNHEY and CDR2 SVGAGI. V was clipped by 6 bases and J by 5 bases, with 13 bases between them. The CDR3: CASSLKGGNEKLFF. CDR3 coding DNA: TGTGCCAGCAGCCTCAAGGGGGGGAATGAAAAACTGTTTTTT.

This chain links TRBV9 with TRBJ1-1; 7 bases map to TRBD1. J lost 4 bases, V lost 3 bases, and 9 bases had no gene match. The germline CDR1 and CDR2 sequences are SGDLS and YYNGEE. The CDR3 sequence is 15 residues long. The DNA for the CDR3 is TGTGCCAGCAGCGGACGAACAGGGGCGGGCACTGAAGCTTTCTTT. This sequence encodes CASSGRTGAGTEAFF. Full variable domain (missing parts from reference TRBV9 and TRBJ1-1): DSGVTQTPKHLITATGQRVTLRCSPRSGDLSVYWYQQSLDQGLQFLIQYYNGEERAKGNILERFSAQQFPDLHSELNLSSLELGDSALYFCASSGRTGAGTEAFFGQGTRLTVV.

V and J are TRBV2 and TRBJ2-6, with D possibly being TRBD1 (5 bases). The CDR3 length is 16 residues. V shed 5 bases and J shed 0 bases, with 11 bases lying between them. Germline CDR1 and CDR2: SNHLY and FYNNEI. CDR3 region: CASSKLTGSGANVLTF. The CDR3 bases are TGTGCCAGCAGTAAACTTACAGGCTCTGGGGCCAACGTCCTGACTTTC. The complete variable domain, with remaining parts taken from reference TRBV2 and TRBJ2-6, reads EPEVTQTPSHQVTQMGQEVILRCVPISNHLYFYWYRQILGQKVEFLVSFYNNEISEKSEIFDDQFSVERPDGSNFTLKIRSTKLEDSAMYFCASSKLTGSGANVLTFGAGSRLTVL.

This chain uses TRBV11-3 with TRBJ2-1; 11 bases match TRBD1. Germline-derived CDR1 and CDR2 are SGHNT and YENEEA. V gave up 2 bases and J gave up 7 bases; unmatched junction bases: 4. The CDR3 is made up of 15 amino acids. This CDR3 reads CASSLRGTGGNEQFF. DNA of the CDR3: TGTGCCAGCAGCTTAAGGGGGACAGGGGGGAATGAGCAGTTCTTC.

CDR3 DNA: TGTGCCAGTAGTATGATGGCCGGGGGGCGTTCTGGCTATGGCTACACCTTC. It translates to CASSMMAGGRSGYGYTF. This chain joins TRBV19 and TRBJ1-2, with TRBD1 as a possible D gene (6 bases). The ends were cut back, 3 bases at V and 4 bases at J, with 21 bases in the middle. This CDR3 has 17 amino acids. Germline V gene lookup returns CDR1 LNHDA and CDR2 SQIVND (reference sequence). Drawing the rest from reference TRBV19 and TRBJ1-2, the complete variable domain is DGGITQSPKYLFRKEGQNVTLSCEQNLNHDAMYWYRQDPGQGLRLIYYSQIVNDFQKGDIAEGYSVSREKKESFPLTVTSAQKNPTAFYLCASSMMAGGRSGYGYTFGSGTRLTVV.

The chain has TRBV5-8 and TRBJ2-5; D is possibly TRBD1 (5 bases). V was cut by 2 bases and J by 3 bases, with 11 bases left in between. Germline V gene data show CDR1 as SGHTS and CDR2 as YDEGEE. This CDR3 has 14 residues. The CDR3 protein is CASSLNVGEETQYF. The CDR3 coding sequence is TGTGCCAGCAGCTTAAATGTAGGGGAAGAGACCCAGTACTTC.

The chain joins TRBV7-6 to TRBJ2-3; D not resolved. There are 11 residues in the CDR3. Trimming took 5 bases from V and 6 from J, leaving 6 bases between them. Germline V gene sequence: CDR1 SGHVS, CDR2 FNYEAQ. The CDR3 DNA reads as TGTGCCAGCAGCCCGATGGATACGCAGTATTTT. Residues: CASSPMDTQYF.

The rearrangement uses TRBV30 and TRBJ1-1; D is undetermined. Trimming cost V 3 bases and J 7 bases, with 9 bases left between them. The CDR3 extends over 11 amino acids. The germline CDR1 and CDR2 sequences are GTSNPN and SVGIG (reference sequence). CDR3 nucleotide sequence: TGTGCCTGGAGCAAGGAGAATGAAGCTTTCTTT. It yields the protein CAWSKENEAFF. Variable domain in full (rest from reference TRBV30 and TRBJ1-1): SQTIHQWPATLVQPVGSPLSLECTVEGTSNPNLYWYRQAAGRGLQLLFYSVGIGQISSEVPQNLSASRPQDRQFILSSKKLLLSDSGFYLCAWSKENEAFFGQGTRLTVV.

The chain uses TRBV19 and TRBJ2-3; perhaps TRBD2 as D (7 bases). Trimming removed 9 bases at V and 5 bases at J, with 15 bases between. The CDR3 consists of 13 residues. Germline V gives CDR1 LNHDA, CDR2 SQIVND (reference sequence). The CDR3 sequence: CASSGGRVDTQYF. CDR3 nucleotide sequence: TGTGCCAGCTCGGGGGGCCGGGTAGATACGCAGTATTTT. Together with reference TRBV19 and TRBJ2-3, the CDR3 gives the full variable domain: DGGITQSPKYLFRKEGQNVTLSCEQNLNHDAMYWYRQDPGQGLRLIYYSQIVNDFQKGDIAEGYSVSREKKESFPLTVTSAQKNPTAFYLCASSGGRVDTQYFGPGTRLTVL.

The gene calls are TRBV5-1 and TRBJ2-1; D is possibly TRBD2 (6 bases). V lost 5 bases, J lost 4 bases, and 16 bases lay in between. The germline gives CDR1 SGHRS, CDR2 YFSETQ. This CDR3 has 15 residues. The CDR3 coding sequence is TGCGCCAGCAGACCTGCTCCCGGGGGTTACAATGAGCAGTTCTTC. Translated, it gives CASRPAPGGYNEQFF.

In its sample, this clone was seen a few times. The chain joins TRBV24-1 to TRBJ2-3; 7 bases match TRBD2. This CDR3 is 14 amino acids long. J was trimmed by 5 bases and V by 9 bases; bases with no gene match: 10. Germline CDR1 reads KGHDR; CDR2 reads SFDVKD. CDR3 DNA: TGTGCCACCGGGAGGGTGGTGGAGAAAGATACGCAGTATTTT. Amino acids: CATGRVVEKDTQYF.

This chain links TRBV15 with TRBJ1-1, with 7 bases lining up with TRBD1. V lost 2 bases and J lost 6; bases outside the gene matches: 9. This CDR3 has 15 residues. The germline CDR1 and CDR2 sequences are LNHNV and YYDKDF (reference sequence). The CDR3 loop is CATSRSDREGAEAFF. CDR3 coding DNA: TGTGCCACCAGCAGATCAGACAGGGAGGGAGCTGAAGCTTTCTTT. The entire variable domain, with the rest obtained from reference TRBV15 and TRBJ1-1, is as follows: DAMVIQNPRYQVTQFGKPVTLSCSQTLNHNVMYWYQQKSSQAPKLLFHYYDKDFNNEADTPDNFQSRRPNTSFCFLDIRSPGLGDTAMYLCATSRSDREGAEAFFGQGTRLTVV.

V is TRBV20-1 and J is TRBJ2-7; 9 positions match TRBD2. The CDR3 runs 14 residues. Germline trimming cut 3 bases from V and 5 bases from J; bases unmatched to any gene: 8. In germline, CDR1 is DFQATT, CDR2 SNEGSKA (reference sequence). CDR3 nucleotide sequence: TGCAGTGCTAGTTTTAGCGGGAGAAGGGACGAGCAGTACTTC. Residues: CSASFSGRRDEQYF.

The rearrangement links TRBV11-2 to TRBJ2-7; D is perhaps TRBD2 (7 bases). CDR1 is SGHAT, CDR2 FQNNGV, per germline. This CDR3 is 16 amino acids long. V was shortened by 6 bases and J by 0 bases, with 18 bases between the two germline ends. The CDR3 region has the DNA TGTGCCAGCAGTCGAACGAGGGGGGGCGACTCCTACGAGCAGTACTTC. Translating it yields CASSRTRGGDSYEQYF.

This clone was seen only a few times. The genes are TRBV28 and TRBJ2-3; D is possibly TRBD1 (6 bases). The length of the CDR3 is 16 residues. V was pared by 8 bases and J by 2 bases, with 20 bases between. The germline CDR1 and CDR2 sequences are MDHEN and SYDVKM. The DNA for the CDR3 is TGTGCCAGCGACCAGATTCGGGACATATCCACAGATACGCAGTATTTT. This gives the protein CASDQIRDISTDTQYF. Drawing the rest from reference TRBV28 and TRBJ2-3, the complete variable domain is DVKVTQSSRYLVKRTGEKVFLECVQDMDHENMFWYRQDPGLGLRLIYFSYDVKMKEKGDIPEGYSVSREKKERFSLILESASTNQTSMYLCASDQIRDISTDTQYFGPGTRLTVL.

This clone was counted once. This chain joins TRBV14 and TRBJ2-6; TRBD2 might be the D (6 bases). Trimming took 3 bases from V and 0 from J, leaving 15 bases between them. The CDR3 is 18 residues long. Germline loops: CDR1 SGHDN, CDR2 FVKESK. The CDR3 sequence is CASSQGLLPLSGANVLTF. CDR3 DNA sequence: TGTGCCAGCAGCCAGGGACTGTTACCCCTCTCTGGGGCCAACGTCCTGACTTTC. Based on the CDR3 plus reference TRBV14 and TRBJ2-6, the full variable domain is EAGVTQFPSHSVIEKGQTVTLRCDPISGHDNLYWYRRVMGKEIKFLLHFVKESKQDESGMPNNRFLAERTGGTYSTLKVQPAELEDSGVYFCASSQGLLPLSGANVLTFGAGSRLTVL.

The rearrangement links TRBV19 to TRBJ1-6; D is perhaps TRBD1 (6 bases). The CDR3 totals 15 residues. The germline CDR1 and CDR2 sequences are LNHDA and SQIVND (reference sequence). Between the trimmed V and J ends, which lost 8 bases and 0 bases, there was a span of 11 bases. CDR3 residues: CASRTALSYNSPLHF. Here the CDR3 DNA reads TGTGCCAGTCGGACAGCTCTCTCCTATAATTCACCCCTCCACTTT. Together with reference TRBV19 and TRBJ1-6, the CDR3 gives the full variable domain: DGGITQSPKYLFRKEGQNVTLSCEQNLNHDAMYWYRQDPGQGLRLIYYSQIVNDFQKGDIAEGYSVSREKKESFPLTVTSAQKNPTAFYLCASRTALSYNSPLHFGNGTRLTVT.

This rearrangement joins TRBV12-5 to TRBJ2-3, with D possibly being TRBD1 or TRBD2 (5 bases each). The CDR3 has 15 amino acids. Trimming removed 2 bases from V and 8 bases from J, with 17 bases in between. Germline V gives CDR1 LGHNT, CDR2 FRNRAP. The CDR3 DNA follows: TGTGCTAGTGGTTTGTCCCGCATCGGGGCAGTTACGCAGTATTTT. It is translated as CASGLSRIGAVTQYF.

The V call is TRBV19, the J call TRBJ1-2; D ambiguous. CDR3 size: 11 residues. Trimming stripped 10 bases from V and 4 bases from J, with 10 bases between. Germline loops: CDR1 LNHDA, CDR2 SQIVND (reference sequence). The CDR3 sequence: CATTGGYGYTF. In DNA, the CDR3 is TGTGCCACTACGGGTGGCTATGGCTACACCTTC.

This chain connects TRBV18 to TRBJ2-5; D call uncertain. Germline loops: CDR1 KGHSH, CDR2 LQKENI. V was pared by 8 bases and J by 2 bases, with 12 bases between. The CDR3 is 13 residues long. CDR3 sequence: CASSRTRQETQYF. DNA for the CDR3: TGTGCCAGCAGCAGGACCAGACAAGAGACCCAGTACTTC.

This chain links TRBV5-1 with TRBJ2-3; maybe TRBD2 (5 bases). CDR3 length: 14 residues. Trimming shortened V by 5 bases and J by 0 bases, and 10 bases separated the two germline ends. Germline CDR1 is SGHRS and CDR2 is YFSETQ. CDR3 protein: CASREGRSTDTQYF. CDR3 DNA: TGCGCCAGCAGAGAGGGCCGTAGCACAGATACGCAGTATTTT.

This clone was counted a single time. The chain carries TRBV10-2 and TRBJ2-1; TRBD2 matches 10 bases. The CDR3 sequence is 17 residues long. Unmatched junction bases numbered 10, after V lost 2 bases and J lost 6 bases. Germline V CDR1 and CDR2: WSHSY, SAAADI. CDR3 loop: CASSEGASGSHPNEQFF. DNA of the CDR3: TGCGCCAGCAGTGAGGGAGCTAGCGGGAGTCATCCCAATGAGCAGTTCTTC.

Written as DNA, the CDR3 is TGTGCCATCAGCTTAACTAGCGGGGGCCAAGAGACCCAGTACTTC. Encoded protein: CAISLTSGGQETQYF. The rearrangement links TRBV10-3 to TRBJ2-5, with 11 bases fitting TRBD2. Unmatched junction bases numbered 4, after V lost 6 bases and J lost 1 base. The CDR3 covers 15 residues. Germline V gene sequence: CDR1 ENHRY, CDR2 SYGVKD.

The rearrangement joins TRBV28 to TRBJ1-3; possible D gene TRBD1, 5 bases. The germline V gene has CDR1 MDHEN and CDR2 SYDVKM. The V gene lost 8 bases and the J gene lost 4 bases, with 15 bases spanning the gap. The CDR3 spans 14 residues. This CDR3 is CASRVGTEGNTIYF. DNA of the CDR3: TGTGCCAGCCGTGTGGGGACGGAAGGAAACACCATATATTTT.

This chain links TRBV6-4 with TRBJ2-3; 8 nucleotides line up with TRBD1. The CDR3 spans 15 residues. V was pared by 3 bases and J by 2 bases, with 4 bases of the junction left unmatched. Germline CDR1 MRHNA, CDR2 SNTAGT. The CDR3: CASSEGTGLTDTQYF. In DNA, the CDR3 is TGTGCCAGCAGTGAAGGGACAGGACTCACAGATACGCAGTATTTT.

The CDR3 region is CASRSGNTIYF. CDR3 bases: TGTGCCAGCAGGTCTGGAAACACCATATATTTT. This sequence joins TRBV6-5 and TRBJ1-3; D not resolved. The CDR3 runs 11 residues. The V end was cut by 6 bases, the J end by 1 base, with 1 base between. Germline V lookup: CDR1 MNHEY, CDR2 SVGAGI.

The chain combines TRBV6-4 with TRBJ2-1; no reliable D call. This CDR3 has 13 residues. The germline CDR1 and CDR2 sequences are MRHNA and SNTAGT. V was clipped by 5 bases and J by 10 bases, with 15 bases between them. CDR3 sequence: CASSREDLREQFF. CDR3 coding DNA: TGTGCCAGCAGTAGGGAAGACCTCAGAGAGCAGTTCTTC.